The next 8 T cell receptor beta chains were all read from a single sample in a study of cytomegalovirus exposure and HLA in healthy donors. This PCR relied on a set of 60 Vbeta primers and 13 Jbeta primers. The data were produced by immunoSEQ multiplex PCR, yet TCRdb's version contains in-frame clones alone and is incomplete. This table has fewer than 40,000 clones, around 81% appearing once. Specimen: PBMCs. The receptor source for this set is a woman between 40 and 55 years old in good health and CMV-seronegative.

This clone was observed a handful of times. The chain employs TRBV7-9 and TRBJ2-7; D call uncertain. The CDR3 totals 16 residues. Between the trimmed V and J ends, which lost 5 bases and 0 bases, there was a span of 17 bases. The V gene's germline CDR1 is SEHNR and CDR2 FQNEAQ (reference sequence). DNA of the CDR3: TGTGCCAGCAGCGCTTCTCTCGGGTTCTTCTCCTACGAGCAGTACTTC. Amino acids: CASSASLGFFSYEQYF.

This clone was detected a few times. The gene calls are TRBV19 and TRBJ1-5; 8 bases agree with TRBD1. With V trimmed by 6 bases and J by 6 bases, 4 bases remained unmatched. Germline V gives CDR1 LNHDA, CDR2 SQIVND (reference sequence). This CDR3 region has 13 residues. DNA of the CDR3: TGTGCCAGTAGCAGGGGGCTCGGTCAGCCCCAGCATTTT. It encodes CASSRGLGQPQHF.

Only a few counts were recorded for this clone. The chain employs TRBV19 and TRBJ2-2, with 7 bases identical to TRBD2. From germline, CDR1 is LNHDA and CDR2 SQIVND (reference sequence). V shed 8 bases and J 5 bases; nucleotides not matched to a gene: 5. The CDR3 loop spans 13 amino acids. DNA for the CDR3: TGTGCCAGTGGACTCGGGGGGACCGGGGAGCTGTTTTTT. This codes for CASGLGGTGELFF.

The table lists this clone with a few counts. The chain has TRBV5-1 and TRBJ1-1; D ambiguous. Trimming pared 0 bases from V and 0 bases from J, leaving 9 bases between. The CDR3 extends over 15 amino acids. Germline V gene sequence: CDR1 SGHRS, CDR2 YFSETQ. The CDR3 loop is CASSLGRPMNTEAFF. The CDR3 nucleotides read TGCGCCAGCAGCTTGGGCAGGCCCATGAACACTGAAGCTTTCTTT.

This clone was picked up a small number of times. This chain connects TRBV6-6 to TRBJ2-5; 8 bases fit TRBD1. Germline V gives CDR1 MNHNY, CDR2 SVGAGI (reference sequence). The trim removed 2 bases at V and 4 bases at J, leaving 3 bases unmatched. CDR3 length equals 14 residues. The CDR3 sequence is CASSYGRGLETQYF. Here the CDR3 DNA reads TGTGCCAGCAGTTACGGCAGGGGGCTAGAGACCCAGTACTTC.

The rearrangement joins TRBV7-3 to TRBJ1-1; D is possibly TRBD1 (5 bases). V gave up 3 bases and J gave up 8 bases, with 13 bases separating them. The CDR3 is made up of 13 amino acids. The germline V gene has CDR1 SGHTA and CDR2 FQGTGA. CDR3: CASSLEWGREAFF. CDR3 nucleotides: TGTGCCAGCAGCTTGGAATGGGGCAGGGAAGCTTTCTTT.

V gene TRBV7-8 combines with J gene TRBJ1-6, with D possibly TRBD1 on 5 matching bases. This CDR3 is 15 amino acids long. The V gene's germline CDR1 is SGHVS and CDR2 FQNEAQ. Trimming left V 6 bases short and J 5 bases short, with 14 bases between. The chain's CDR3 is CASSLAGRNNSPLHF. The CDR3 nucleotides are TGTGCCAGCAGTCTAGCGGGACGGAATAATTCACCCCTCCACTTT.

V is TRBV4-1 and J is TRBJ2-5; the match to TRBD1 covers 8 bases. Germline V lookup: CDR1 MGHRA, CDR2 YSYEKL. Trimming removed 4 bases from V and 2 bases from J; junction bases left unmatched: 3. CDR3 size: 14 residues. CDR3 DNA: TGCGCCAGCAGCCTCAGGACAGGGCAAGAGACCCAGTACTTC. This encodes CASSLRTGQETQYF.